The 31 T cell receptor beta chains presented below share a single source sample, sequenced in a study of CD8+CD57+ T cells in acquired aplastic anemia. Before being chosen for sequencing, patients had shown CD8+CD57+ cell expansion by flow cytometry. For CDR3 and TCR beta VDJ profiling, genomic DNA was the template used. TCRdb re-called the reads through MiXCR, storing one row per CDR3 protein. Of around 500,000 distinct CDR3 sequences in the sample, around 32% were seen once. Sequenced: sorted CD4+, CD8+, or CD8+CD57+ T cells (not recorded which) from PBMCs. Receptor source: a human donor with aplastic anemia.

This clonotype was counted a few times. The chain employs TRBV12-3 or TRBV12-4 and TRBJ1-1; TRBD1 might be the D (6 bases). V lost 1 base to trimming and J lost 1 base, with 10 bases between them. The CDR3 covers 15 residues. CDR3 amino acids: CASSLDRERNTEAFF. The CDR3 nucleotides are TGTGCCAGCAGTTTAGACAGGGAACGGAACACTGAAGCTTTCTTT.

This clonotype was detected only a few times. The junction and the germline gene differ at one end; a read error may be behind it. This rearrangement joins TRBV7-7 to TRBJ2-7; no clear D. The CDR3 contains 13 residues. The V gene's germline CDR1 is SSHAT and CDR2 FNYEAQ (reference sequence). CDR3 amino acids: CASSLAAAYEQYF. The CDR3 DNA reads as TGTGCTAGCAGCTTGGCTGCAGCCTACGAGCAGTACTTC.

A few counts support this clonotype. This rearrangement joins TRBV28 to TRBJ1-2, with D tentatively TRBD1 (5 bases). Trimming pared 4 bases from V and 7 bases from J, leaving 10 bases between. There are 12 residues in the CDR3. From germline, CDR1 is MDHEN and CDR2 SYDVKM. DNA for the CDR3: TGTGCCAGCAGTTCCACGACAGCTGGCTACACCTTC. Encoded protein: CASSSTTAGYTF.

This clonotype was detected a few times. Germline and junction disagree at one end, which may indicate a read error. The chain uses TRBV15 and TRBJ2-7, with D uncertain. The CDR3 sequence is 15 residues long. From germline, CDR1 is LNHNV and CDR2 YYDKDF (reference sequence). Written as DNA, the CDR3 is TGTGCCACCAGCAGAGATAAGGGCGTTAGGAACGAGAAGTACTTC. Protein: CATSRDKGVRNEKYF.

The V gene is TRBV27, the J gene TRBJ2-7, with 10 positions matching TRBD2. CDR1 is MNHEY, CDR2 SMNVEV, per germline (reference sequence). The CDR3 covers 16 residues. The J segment lost 2 bases and the V segment lost 3 bases, leaving 7 bases of the junction unmatched. In nucleotides, the CDR3 is TGTGCCAGCAGTTTCTTAGCGGGAGGTTCCCCCTACGAGCAGTACTTC. As protein: CASSFLAGGSPYEQYF.

The chain has TRBV7-8 and TRBJ1-6, with D possibly being TRBD1 (6 bases). Between the trimmed V and J ends, which lost 5 bases and 10 bases, there was a span of 15 bases. The V gene's germline CDR1 is SGHVS and CDR2 FQNEAQ. This CDR3 contains 14 residues. The CDR3 protein is CASSQGQGRSPLHF. CDR3 nucleotide sequence: TGTGCCAGCAGCCAAGGGCAGGGGAGATCACCCCTCCACTTT.

V gene TRBV20-1 combines with J gene TRBJ1-2; D is undetermined. Germline assignment: CDR1 DFQATT and CDR2 SNEGSKA (reference sequence). V lost 6 bases and J lost 6, with 17 bases in between. CDR3 size: 13 residues. The CDR3 sequence: CSAQSKGSNGYTF. CDR3 DNA sequence: TGCAGTGCCCAGTCAAAGGGATCTAATGGCTACACCTTC.

The chain uses TRBV19 and TRBJ1-6; D remains unclear. V was shortened by 9 bases and J by 6 bases, with 6 bases between the two germline ends. The germline V gene encodes CDR1 LNHDA and CDR2 SQIVND (reference sequence). The CDR3 runs 11 residues. As DNA, the CDR3 is TGTGCCAGCACCCTTAATTCACCCCTCCACTTT. The encoded protein is CASTLNSPLHF.

Many counts were recorded for this clonotype. The rearrangement links TRBV15 to TRBJ1-1, with TRBD1 matching 7 bases. Germline V gene lookup returns CDR1 LNHNV and CDR2 YYDKDF (reference sequence). Losses at the gene ends were 5 bases for V and 1 base for J; bases not matched to a gene: 13. The CDR3 is made up of 17 amino acids. The CDR3 DNA reads TGTGCCACCAGCCGGGAGACAGGGATAGGAGGGAACACTGAAGCTTTCTTT. Its translation: CATSRETGIGGNTEAFF.

This clonotype was counted at least ten times. The chain is built from TRBV7-2 and TRBJ1-2; D unclear. V dropped 2 bases and J dropped 4 bases, with 11 bases sitting between them. The CDR3 runs 14 residues. Germline-derived CDR1 and CDR2 are SGHTA and FQGNSA. The CDR3 reads CASSLSDQRYGYTF. The CDR3 nucleotides are TGTGCCAGCAGCTTATCGGACCAACGCTATGGCTACACCTTC.

J is TRBJ2-3 and V is TRBV2, with 7 bases fitting TRBD2. This CDR3 has 16 amino acids. Losses at the gene ends were 6 bases for V and 0 bases for J; bases not matched to a gene: 9. CDR1 and CDR2 (germline): SNHLY, FYNNEI. CDR3 residues: CASSKTYSGSTDTQYF. The CDR3 coding sequence is TGTGCCAGCAGCAAAACCTATAGCGGGAGCACAGATACGCAGTATTTT.

The V call is TRBV4-1, the J call TRBJ1-1; D is unresolved. The CDR3 loop spans 15 amino acids. The germline V gene has CDR1 MGHRA and CDR2 YSYEKL. Trimming took 2 bases from V and 3 from J, leaving 13 bases between them. The CDR3 loop is CASSQMRAGDTEAFF. As DNA, the CDR3 is TGCGCCAGCAGCCAAATGAGGGCCGGCGACACTGAAGCTTTCTTT.

This clonotype was detected a few times. The chain has TRBV19 and TRBJ2-2; D gene unclear. V was shortened by 7 bases and J by 6 bases, with 15 bases between the two germline ends. The CDR3 contains 14 residues. CDR1 and CDR2 from the germline V gene are LNHDA and SQIVND (reference sequence). The chain's CDR3 is CASISMGKSGELFF. Here the CDR3 DNA reads TGTGCCAGTATAAGTATGGGGAAATCCGGGGAGCTGTTTTTT. The variable domain in full, with the rest retrieved from reference TRBV19 and TRBJ2-2, is DGGITQSPKYLFRKEGQNVTLSCEQNLNHDAMYWYRQDPGQGLRLIYYSQIVNDFQKGDIAEGYSVSREKKESFPLTVTSAQKNPTAFYLCASISMGKSGELFFGEGSRLTVL.

J is TRBJ2-7 and V is TRBV15; 8 bases fit TRBD1. CDR1 is LNHNV, CDR2 YYDKDF, per germline (reference sequence). With 10 bases clipped from V and 1 base from J, the junction kept 9 bases outside the gene matches. The CDR3 length is 14 residues. CDR3 loop: CASTGTGTSYEQYF. CDR3 DNA sequence: TGTGCCAGCACCGGGACAGGTACGTCCTACGAGCAGTACTTC. Combining the CDR3 with reference TRBV15 and TRBJ2-7 gives the whole variable domain DAMVIQNPRYQVTQFGKPVTLSCSQTLNHNVMYWYQQKSSQAPKLLFHYYDKDFNNEADTPDNFQSRRPNTSFCFLDIRSPGLGDTAMYLCASTGTGTSYEQYFGPGTRLTVT.

In regard to this clonotype: A read error may explain this, as a much larger clone is one base away. V is TRBV9 and J is TRBJ2-2; tentative D call: TRBD2 (5 bases). Germline V CDR1 and CDR2: SGDLS, YYNGEE. The CDR3 is 12 amino acids. The CDR3 loop is CASSINTGEPFF. In DNA form, the CDR3 reads TGTGCCAGCAGCATCAACACCGGGGAGCCGTTTTTT. The whole variable domain, filled in from reference TRBV9 and TRBJ2-2, reads DSGVTQTPKHLITATGQRVTLRCSPRSGDLSVYWYQQSLDQGLQFLIQYYNGEERAKGNILERFSAQQFPDLHSELNLSSLELGDSALYFCASSINTGEPFFGEGSRLTVL.

This clonotype showed up just once. The V call is TRBV5-8, the J call TRBJ2-7; D unclear. Trimming pared 4 bases from V and 7 bases from J, leaving 21 bases between. The CDR3 totals 15 residues. Germline CDR1 and CDR2: SGHTS and YDEGEE. CDR3 protein: CASSISPGRNKEQYF. In DNA, the CDR3 is TGTGCCAGCAGCATTTCTCCCGGACGCAATAAGGAGCAGTACTTC.

This rearrangement joins TRBV10-3 to TRBJ2-7; TRBD1 aligns across 9 bases. Germline V CDR1 and CDR2: ENHRY, SYGVKD. The CDR3 runs to 13 residues. Trimming cost V 10 bases and J 3 bases; bases outside gene matches: 7. In DNA, the CDR3 is TGTGCCAGCGCCGGGACAGGGATCTACGAGCAGTACTTC. It yields the protein CASAGTGIYEQYF.

This clonotype was detected ten times or more. The V and J genes are TRBV7-9 and TRBJ2-7; D is uncertain. This CDR3 region has 12 residues. Deletions cut 1 base from V and 6 bases from J, with 7 bases between. Germline V gene sequence: CDR1 SEHNR, CDR2 FQNEAQ (reference sequence). The CDR3 here is CASSLEMGEQYF. The CDR3, as DNA: TGTGCCAGCAGCTTAGAGATGGGCGAGCAGTACTTC.

The chain uses TRBV3-1 and TRBJ1-4; 8 nucleotides align to TRBD1. V shed 4 bases, J shed 4 bases, and the junction held 2 bases outside the gene matches. The CDR3 has 14 amino acids. Germline V lookup: CDR1 LGHDT, CDR2 YNNKEL (reference sequence). The CDR3 nucleotides read TGTGCCAGCAGCCCGGGACAGGTTAATGAAAAACTGTTTTTT. Protein: CASSPGQVNEKLFF.

This clonotype has at least ten counts. The V call is TRBV10-3, the J call TRBJ2-7; the D gene could be TRBD1 or TRBD2 (5 bases each). Trimming stripped 4 bases from V and 6 bases from J, with 22 bases between. The length of the CDR3 is 16 residues. Germline V CDR1 and CDR2: ENHRY, SYGVKD. CDR3: CAISGTSGTQGREQYF. The DNA of the CDR3 is TGTGCCATCAGTGGGACTTCAGGGACCCAAGGGCGCGAGCAGTACTTC.

J is TRBJ2-1 and V is TRBV11-2, with 11 bases matching TRBD2. From germline, CDR1 is SGHAT and CDR2 FQNNGV. V was clipped by 5 bases and J by 6 bases; unmatched bases: 12. This CDR3 region has 17 residues. CDR3 bases: TGTGCCAGCAGCACCCGGTGGCTAGCGGGAGGACCCAATGAGCAGTTCTTC. Translation: CASSTRWLAGGPNEQFF. The full variable domain, rest sourced from reference TRBV11-2 and TRBJ2-1, is EAGVAQSPRYKIIEKRQSVAFWCNPISGHATLYWYQQILGQGPKLLIQFQNNGVVDDSQLPKDRFSAERLKGVDSTLKIQPAKLEDSAVYLCASSTRWLAGGPNEQFFGPGTRLTVL.

The chain joins TRBV2 to TRBJ2-5; D is perhaps TRBD1 (5 bases). The V gene lost 5 bases and the J gene lost 5 bases, with 15 bases spanning the gap. CDR3 length: 14 amino acids. CDR1 is SNHLY, CDR2 FYNNEI, per germline. The CDR3 here is CASSLFGRVETQYF. CDR3 nucleotides: TGTGCCAGCAGTCTCTTCGGCAGGGTGGAGACCCAGTACTTC. Variable domain in full (rest from reference TRBV2 and TRBJ2-5): EPEVTQTPSHQVTQMGQEVILRCVPISNHLYFYWYRQILGQKVEFLVSFYNNEISEKSEIFDDQFSVERPDGSNFTLKIRSTKLEDSAMYFCASSLFGRVETQYFGPGTRLLVL.

This sequence joins TRBV20-1 and TRBJ1-1; no reliable D call. The CDR3 totals 12 residues. Trimming left V 3 bases short and J 11 bases short, with 16 bases between. CDR1 is DFQATT and CDR2 is SNEGSKA in the germline V gene (reference sequence). The DNA of the CDR3 is TGCAGTGCTAGTGGAGTCAGGATGTGGGCTTTCTTT. This codes for CSASGVRMWAFF.

The chain uses TRBV5-1 and TRBJ2-1; maybe TRBD2 (6 bases). CDR1 and CDR2 (germline): SGHRS, YFSETQ. This CDR3 comprises 18 residues. The V end was cut by 4 bases, the J end by 5 bases, with 25 bases between. The CDR3: CASSPYFRGAGGDNEQFF. In DNA, the CDR3 is TGCGCCAGCAGCCCGTATTTTAGAGGAGCGGGTGGGGACAATGAGCAGTTCTTC.

The chain combines TRBV4-2 with TRBJ2-2, with a possible D match to TRBD2 (5 bases). This CDR3 is built from 15 residues. Germline lookup yields CDR1 LGHNA and CDR2 YNFKEQ. The V and J ends lost 4 bases and 3 bases respectively, with 12 bases between them. The CDR3 coding sequence is TGTGCCAGCAGCCGAGAGGCAGCGGACACCGGGGAGCTGTTTTTT. Amino acid sequence: CASSREAADTGELFF.

The chain employs TRBV7-6 and TRBJ2-3, with 8 bases lining up with TRBD2. Germline V gives CDR1 SGHVS, CDR2 FNYEAQ. The CDR3 is made up of 15 amino acids. J gave up 0 bases and V 5 bases, and 4 bases lay outside the gene matches. The CDR3 DNA is TGTGCCAGCAGCCGGGTAGCGGGGAGCACAGATACGCAGTATTTT. This translates into CASSRVAGSTDTQYF.

The V and J genes are TRBV20-1 and TRBJ2-4; perhaps TRBD2 as D (5 bases). This CDR3 contains 12 residues. Germline CDR1 DFQATT, CDR2 SNEGSKA (reference sequence). The V and J ends lost 6 bases and 9 bases respectively, with 15 bases between them. In nucleotides, the CDR3 is TGCAGTGCCCCAGTCGAGGCGGGCATTCAGTACTTC. As protein: CSAPVEAGIQYF.

The chain links TRBV19 to TRBJ2-2; 13 nucleotides align to TRBD2. Trimming removed 3 bases from V and 5 bases from J; junction bases left unmatched: 3. From germline, CDR1 is LNHDA and CDR2 SQIVND (reference sequence). This CDR3 region has 16 residues. The CDR3 sequence: CASSIRTSGRTGELFF. CDR3 in DNA: TGTGCCAGTAGTATCAGGACTAGCGGGAGAACCGGGGAGCTGTTTTTT.

This clonotype has more than one count but fewer than ten. The chain carries TRBV6-1 and TRBJ1-4; no clear D gene. This CDR3 is 12 amino acids long. Germline V gene sequence: CDR1 MNHNS, CDR2 SASEGT. V lost 2 bases to trimming and J lost 5 bases, with 3 bases between them. CDR3 region: CASSERNEKLFF. As DNA, the CDR3 is TGTGCCAGCAGTGAACGGAATGAAAAACTGTTTTTT.

This clonotype occurred many times. The gene calls are TRBV19 and TRBJ1-1; 9 positions agree with TRBD1. Germline V CDR1 and CDR2: LNHDA, SQIVND (reference sequence). This CDR3 has 11 residues. J was trimmed by 10 bases and V by 7 bases; bases with no gene match: 4. CDR3 protein: CASTSTGGAFF. CDR3 coding DNA: TGTGCCAGTACCTCGACAGGGGGAGCTTTCTTT. Filled out from reference TRBV19 and TRBJ1-1, the complete variable domain reads DGGITQSPKYLFRKEGQNVTLSCEQNLNHDAMYWYRQDPGQGLRLIYYSQIVNDFQKGDIAEGYSVSREKKESFPLTVTSAQKNPTAFYLCASTSTGGAFFGQGTRLTVV.

The rearrangement joins TRBV2 to TRBJ1-5; maybe TRBD1 (6 bases). V was cut by 10 bases and J by 5 bases, with 15 bases left in between. The length of the CDR3 is 13 residues. Germline lookup yields CDR1 SNHLY and CDR2 FYNNEI. The CDR3 is CAISQGSHQPQHF. The DNA for the CDR3 is TGTGCCATCAGCCAGGGGTCGCATCAGCCCCAGCATTTT.